This T cell receptor (beta chain) was obtained from a study of T cell responses to AZD1222 COVID-19 vaccine. The CDR3 is made up of 15 amino acids. Germline-derived CDR1 and CDR2 are WSHSY and SAAADI. With V trimmed by 2 bases and J by 2 bases, 5 bases remained unmatched. Produced via immunoSEQ multiplex PCR; TCRdb's table is partial and in-frame only. The sample shows some 180,000 clones, around nine tenths of them seen only once. V and J are TRBV10-2 and TRBJ2-7; 8 positions agree with TRBD2. The sample was peripheral blood, taken on day 0 of AZD1222 vaccination. This clonotype originated in an adult in good health. The CDR3 here is CASSEPGTSPYEQYF. Written as DNA, the CDR3 is TGCGCCAGCAGTGAGCCCGGGACTAGTCCCTACGAGCAGTACTTC.